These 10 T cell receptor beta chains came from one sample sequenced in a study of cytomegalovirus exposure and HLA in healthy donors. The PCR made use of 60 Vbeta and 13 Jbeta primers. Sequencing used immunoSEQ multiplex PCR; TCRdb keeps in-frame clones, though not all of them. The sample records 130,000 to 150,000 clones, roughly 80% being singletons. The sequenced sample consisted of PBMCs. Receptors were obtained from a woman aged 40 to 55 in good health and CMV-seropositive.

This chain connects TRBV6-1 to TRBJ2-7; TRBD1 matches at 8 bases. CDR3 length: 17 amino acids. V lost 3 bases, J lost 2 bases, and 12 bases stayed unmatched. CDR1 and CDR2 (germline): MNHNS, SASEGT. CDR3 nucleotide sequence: TGTGCCAGCAGTGAGGGAGGCAGGGGGCTAATTCCCTACGAGCAGTACTTC. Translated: CASSEGGRGLIPYEQYF.

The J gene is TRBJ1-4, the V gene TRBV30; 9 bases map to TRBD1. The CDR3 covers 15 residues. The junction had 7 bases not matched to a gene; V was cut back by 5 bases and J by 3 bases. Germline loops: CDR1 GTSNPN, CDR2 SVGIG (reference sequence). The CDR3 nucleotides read TGTGCCTGGGCCGGGACAGGGTTCCCTAATGAAAAACTGTTTTTT. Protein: CAWAGTGFPNEKLFF.

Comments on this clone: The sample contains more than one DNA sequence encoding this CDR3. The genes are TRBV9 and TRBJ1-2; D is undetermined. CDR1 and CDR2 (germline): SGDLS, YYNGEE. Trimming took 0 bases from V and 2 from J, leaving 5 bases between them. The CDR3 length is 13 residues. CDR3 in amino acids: CASSVGQNYGYTF. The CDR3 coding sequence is TGTGCCAGCAGCGTAGGTCAAAACTATGGCTACACCTTC.

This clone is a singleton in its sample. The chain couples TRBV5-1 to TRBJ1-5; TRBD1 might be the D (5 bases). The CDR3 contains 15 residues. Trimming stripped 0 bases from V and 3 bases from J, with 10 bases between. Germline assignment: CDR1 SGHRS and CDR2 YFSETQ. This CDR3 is CASSLGQGANQPQHF. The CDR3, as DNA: TGCGCCAGCAGCTTGGGGCAGGGTGCCAATCAGCCCCAGCATTTT.

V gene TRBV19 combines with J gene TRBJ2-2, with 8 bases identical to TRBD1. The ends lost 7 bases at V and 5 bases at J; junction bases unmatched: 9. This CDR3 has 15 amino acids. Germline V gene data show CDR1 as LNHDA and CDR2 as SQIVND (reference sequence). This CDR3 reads CASNDGGTGTGELFF. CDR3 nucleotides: TGTGCCAGTAACGATGGGGGGACAGGAACCGGGGAGCTGTTTTTT.

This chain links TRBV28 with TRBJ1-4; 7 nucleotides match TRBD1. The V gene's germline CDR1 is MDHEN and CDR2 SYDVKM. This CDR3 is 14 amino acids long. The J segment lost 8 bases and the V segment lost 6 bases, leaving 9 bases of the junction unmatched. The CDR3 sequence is CASSAGTEREKLFF. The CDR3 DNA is TGTGCCAGCAGCGCAGGGACAGAGCGGGAAAAACTGTTTTTT.

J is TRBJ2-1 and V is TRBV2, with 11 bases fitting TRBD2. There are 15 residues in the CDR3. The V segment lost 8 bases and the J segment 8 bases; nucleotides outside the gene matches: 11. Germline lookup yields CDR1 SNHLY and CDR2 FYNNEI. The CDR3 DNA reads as TGTGCCAGCGGGGGCCTTAGCGGGGGGGCAGATGAGCAGTTCTTC. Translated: CASGGLSGGADEQFF. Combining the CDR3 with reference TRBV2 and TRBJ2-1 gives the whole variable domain EPEVTQTPSHQVTQMGQEVILRCVPISNHLYFYWYRQILGQKVEFLVSFYNNEISEKSEIFDDQFSVERPDGSNFTLKIRSTKLEDSAMYFCASGGLSGGADEQFFGPGTRLTVL.

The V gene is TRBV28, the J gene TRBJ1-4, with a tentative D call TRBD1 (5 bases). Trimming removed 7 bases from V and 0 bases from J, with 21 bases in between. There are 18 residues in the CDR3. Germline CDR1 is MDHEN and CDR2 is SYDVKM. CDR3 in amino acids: CASTNSGGYQTTNEKLFF. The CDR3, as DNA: TGTGCCAGCACCAACTCCGGGGGGTACCAGACAACTAATGAAAAACTGTTTTTT.

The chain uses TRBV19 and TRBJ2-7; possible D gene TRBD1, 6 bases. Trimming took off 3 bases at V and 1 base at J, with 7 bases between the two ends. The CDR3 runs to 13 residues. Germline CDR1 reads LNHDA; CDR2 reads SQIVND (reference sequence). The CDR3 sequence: CASSIGQSYEQYF. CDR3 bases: TGTGCCAGTAGTATTGGACAGTCCTACGAGCAGTACTTC.

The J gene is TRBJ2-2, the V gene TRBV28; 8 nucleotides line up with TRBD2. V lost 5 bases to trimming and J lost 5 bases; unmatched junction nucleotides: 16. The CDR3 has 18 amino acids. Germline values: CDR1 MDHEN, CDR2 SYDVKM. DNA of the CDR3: TGTGCCAGCAGTCCGTCCCTAGGTGCGGGGGGAAAAACCGGGGAGCTGTTTTTT. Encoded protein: CASSPSLGAGGKTGELFF.